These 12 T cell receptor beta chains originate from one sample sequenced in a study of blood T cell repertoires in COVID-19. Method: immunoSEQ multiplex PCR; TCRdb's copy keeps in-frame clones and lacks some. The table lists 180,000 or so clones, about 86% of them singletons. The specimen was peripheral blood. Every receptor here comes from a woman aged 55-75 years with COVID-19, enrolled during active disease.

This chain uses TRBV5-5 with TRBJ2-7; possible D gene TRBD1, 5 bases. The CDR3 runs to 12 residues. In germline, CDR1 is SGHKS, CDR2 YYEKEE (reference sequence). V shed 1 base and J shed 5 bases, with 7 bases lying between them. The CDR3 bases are TGTGCCAGCAGCTTGCAGGGAAACGAGCAGTACTTC. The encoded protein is CASSLQGNEQYF. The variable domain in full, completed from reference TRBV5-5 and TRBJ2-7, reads DAGVTQSPTHLIKTRGQQVTLRCSPISGHKSVSWYQQVLGQGPQFIFQYYEKEERGRGNFPDRFSARQFPNYSSELNVNALLLGDSALYLCASSLQGNEQYFGPGTRLTVT.

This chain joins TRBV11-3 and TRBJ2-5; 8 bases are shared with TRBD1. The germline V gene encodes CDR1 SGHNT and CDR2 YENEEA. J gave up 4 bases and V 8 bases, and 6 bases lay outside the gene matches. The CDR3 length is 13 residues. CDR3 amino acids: CASSKGTGETQYF. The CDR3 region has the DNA TGTGCCAGCTCGAAAGGGACAGGAGAGACCCAGTACTTC. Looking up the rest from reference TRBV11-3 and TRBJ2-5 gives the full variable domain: EAGVVQSPRYKIIEKKQPVAFWCNPISGHNTLYWYLQNLGQGPELLIRYENEEAVDDSQLPKDRFSAERLKGVDSTLKIQPAELGDSAVYLCASSKGTGETQYFGPGTRLLVL.

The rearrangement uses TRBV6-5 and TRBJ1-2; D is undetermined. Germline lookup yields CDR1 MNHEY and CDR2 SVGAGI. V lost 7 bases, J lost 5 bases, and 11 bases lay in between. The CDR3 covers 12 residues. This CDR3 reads CASIGGWYGYTF. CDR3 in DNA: TGTGCCAGCATCGGAGGGTGGTATGGCTACACCTTC.

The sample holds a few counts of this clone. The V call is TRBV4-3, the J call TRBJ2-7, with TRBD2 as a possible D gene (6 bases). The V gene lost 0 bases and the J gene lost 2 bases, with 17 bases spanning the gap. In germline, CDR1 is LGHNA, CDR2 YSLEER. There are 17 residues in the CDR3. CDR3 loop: CASSQDHSSGRAYEQYF. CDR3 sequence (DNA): TGCGCCAGCAGCCAAGATCACTCGAGCGGGCGAGCCTACGAGCAGTACTTC.

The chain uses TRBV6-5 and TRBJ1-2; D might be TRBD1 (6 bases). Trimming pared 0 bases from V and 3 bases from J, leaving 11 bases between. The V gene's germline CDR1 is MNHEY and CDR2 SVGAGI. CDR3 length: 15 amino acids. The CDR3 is CASSYSSQGHYGYTF. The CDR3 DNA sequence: TGTGCCAGCAGTTACTCCTCGCAGGGGCACTATGGCTACACCTTC.

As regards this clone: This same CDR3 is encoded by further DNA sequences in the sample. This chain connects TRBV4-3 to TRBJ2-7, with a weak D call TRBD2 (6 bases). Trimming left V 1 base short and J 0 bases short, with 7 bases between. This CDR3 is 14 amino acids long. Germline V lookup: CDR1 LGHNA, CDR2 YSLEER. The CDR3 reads CASSQVRGSYEQYF. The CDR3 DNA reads TGCGCCAGCAGCCAAGTGCGGGGCTCCTACGAGCAGTACTTC.

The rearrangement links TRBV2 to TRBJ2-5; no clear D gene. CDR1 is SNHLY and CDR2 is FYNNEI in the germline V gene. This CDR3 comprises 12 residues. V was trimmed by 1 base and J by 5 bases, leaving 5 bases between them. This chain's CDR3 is CASSEVRETQYF. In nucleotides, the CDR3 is TGTGCCAGCAGTGAAGTTCGGGAGACCCAGTACTTC.

The CDR3 spells CASSVNRVEQYF. CDR3 nucleotides: TGTGCCAGCAGCGTAAACAGGGTCGAGCAGTATTTT. The V gene is TRBV9, the J gene TRBJ2-3; TRBD1 is a possible D gene (6 bases). This CDR3 has 12 amino acids. Germline-derived CDR1 and CDR2 are SGDLS and YYNGEE. V dropped 1 base and J dropped 11 bases, with 11 bases sitting between them.

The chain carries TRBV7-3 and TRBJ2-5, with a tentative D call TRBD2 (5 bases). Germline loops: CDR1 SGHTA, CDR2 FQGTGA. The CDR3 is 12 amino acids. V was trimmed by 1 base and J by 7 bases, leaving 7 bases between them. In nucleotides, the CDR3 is TGTGCCAGCAGCTTAAACCGGGGGACCCAGTACTTC. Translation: CASSLNRGTQYF.

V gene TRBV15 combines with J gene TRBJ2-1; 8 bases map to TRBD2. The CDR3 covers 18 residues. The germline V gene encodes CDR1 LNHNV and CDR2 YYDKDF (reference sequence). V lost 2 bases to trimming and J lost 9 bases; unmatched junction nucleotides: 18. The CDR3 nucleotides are TGTGCCACCAGCAGACGAGGCCCAAGCGGGAGATTGGGTTCTGAGCAGTTCTTC. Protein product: CATSRRGPSGRLGSEQFF.

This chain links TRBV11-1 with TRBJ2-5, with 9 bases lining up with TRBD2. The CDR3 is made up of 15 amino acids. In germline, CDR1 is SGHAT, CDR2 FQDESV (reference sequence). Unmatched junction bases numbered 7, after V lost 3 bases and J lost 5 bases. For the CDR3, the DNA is TGTGCCAGCAGCTTTCCAGCGGGAGGATCTGAGACCCAGTACTTC. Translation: CASSFPAGGSETQYF.

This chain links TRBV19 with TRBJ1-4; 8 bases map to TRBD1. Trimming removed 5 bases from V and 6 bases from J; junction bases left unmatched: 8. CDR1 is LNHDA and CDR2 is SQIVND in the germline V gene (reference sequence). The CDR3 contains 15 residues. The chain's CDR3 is CASSYPTGGHEKLFF. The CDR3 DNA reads TGTGCCAGTAGTTATCCAACAGGGGGACATGAAAAACTGTTTTTT.